The 15 T cell receptor beta chains presented below share a single source sample, sequenced in a study of blood T cell repertoires in COVID-19. The method was immunoSEQ multiplex PCR; TCRdb's version includes in-frame clones alone and lacks a portion of them. The profile covers 150,000 to 190,000 clones, with around four fifths appearing a single time and about 7.2% taken by the ten largest. The material sequenced was PBMCs or T cells enriched from blood (not recorded which). All receptors come from a man in his forties or fifties who had recovered from COVID-19.

The chain has TRBV6-2 or TRBV6-3 and TRBJ1-1; D unclear. Germline-derived CDR1 and CDR2 are MNHEY and SVGEGT. There are 13 residues in the CDR3. Trimming cost V 0 bases and J 6 bases, with 8 bases left between them. The DNA for the CDR3 is TGTGCCAGCAGTTACTCTCAAGGAGCTGAAGCTTTCTTT. Translated: CASSYSQGAEAFF.

This chain uses TRBV7-9 with TRBJ2-7, with D possibly TRBD1 on 7 matching bases. Germline CDR1 reads SEHNR; CDR2 reads FQNEAQ (reference sequence). This CDR3 has 15 residues. V dropped 3 bases and J dropped 6 bases, with 18 bases sitting between them. CDR3 protein: CASSFKTGMGGEQYF. DNA of the CDR3: TGTGCCAGCAGCTTCAAGACAGGGATGGGAGGCGAGCAGTACTTC.

CDR3 region: CASSLEGREGPIYEQYF. DNA of the CDR3: TGTGCCAGCAGCTTAGAGGGACGGGAGGGGCCCATTTACGAGCAGTACTTC. The chain recombines TRBV11-2 with TRBJ2-7; TRBD2 aligns across 8 bases. Germline V gene lookup returns CDR1 SGHAT and CDR2 FQNNGV. Trimming at V came to 0 bases and at J to 4 bases, leaving 11 bases not matched to a gene. The CDR3 loop spans 17 amino acids.

This clone was picked up one time. The chain is built from TRBV4-3 and TRBJ1-4; D not certain. The V gene's germline CDR1 is LGHNA and CDR2 YSLEER. The germline V and J ends were trimmed by 0 bases and 3 bases, with 8 bases remaining between them. CDR3 length: 15 residues. This chain's CDR3 is CASSQDLAPNEKLFF. The CDR3 nucleotides read TGCGCCAGCAGCCAAGATCTGGCCCCTAATGAAAAACTGTTTTTT.

This clone was recorded a few times. The chain joins TRBV7-9 to TRBJ1-1; TRBD1 matches at 9 bases. The junction had 11 bases not matched to a gene; V was cut back by 4 bases and J by 8 bases. The CDR3 loop spans 15 amino acids. Germline V gives CDR1 SEHNR, CDR2 FQNEAQ (reference sequence). Here the CDR3 DNA reads TGTGCCAGCAGCTCAAGGACAGGGGCTAATGAGGAAGCTTTCTTT. It yields the protein CASSSRTGANEEAFF. Drawing the rest from reference TRBV7-9 and TRBJ1-1, the complete variable domain is DTGVSQNPRHKITKRGQNVTFRCDPISEHNRLYWYRQTLGQGPEFLTYFQNEAQLEKSRLLSDRFSAERPKGSFSTLEIQRTEQGDSAMYLCASSSRTGANEEAFFGQGTRLTVV.

This chain links TRBV9 with TRBJ1-6; a possible D gene is TRBD1 (6 bases). The length of the CDR3 is 14 residues. V lost 4 bases and J lost 10, with 15 bases in between. Germline V gene sequence: CDR1 SGDLS, CDR2 YYNGEE. CDR3 DNA sequence: TGTGCCAGCAGCCCCTTTCAGGGACAATCACCCCTCCACTTT. Its protein product is CASSPFQGQSPLHF.

This clone was found once. This rearrangement joins TRBV11-3 to TRBJ1-6, with D possibly being TRBD1 (6 bases). V was shortened by 5 bases and J by 7 bases, with 21 bases between the two germline ends. There are 17 residues in the CDR3. Germline V gene lookup returns CDR1 SGHNT and CDR2 YENEEA. The chain's CDR3 is CASSAKSSGEPNSPLHF. DNA of the CDR3: TGTGCCAGCAGCGCAAAGTCTTCAGGGGAACCCAATTCACCCCTCCACTTT.

In its sample, this clone was seen many times. CDR3 DNA sequence: TGTGCCAGCGGAGGGCGGGGGTCCCAAGAGACCCAGTACTTC. This sequence encodes CASGGRGSQETQYF. V is TRBV11-3 and J is TRBJ2-5; TRBD2 aligns across 7 bases. The J segment lost 1 base and the V segment lost 8 bases, leaving 7 bases of the junction unmatched. This CDR3 contains 14 residues. CDR1 and CDR2 (germline): SGHNT, YENEEA. Supplemented by reference TRBV11-3 and TRBJ2-5, the full variable domain reads EAGVVQSPRYKIIEKKQPVAFWCNPISGHNTLYWYLQNLGQGPELLIRYENEEAVDDSQLPKDRFSAERLKGVDSTLKIQPAELGDSAVYLCASGGRGSQETQYFGPGTRLLVL.

The V call is TRBV6-5, the J call TRBJ1-4, with TRBD1 matching over 8 bases. Germline-derived CDR1 and CDR2 are MNHEY and SVGAGI. The ends lost 6 bases at V and 5 bases at J; junction bases unmatched: 5. This CDR3 comprises 14 residues. The CDR3 spells CASRATGENEKLFF. The CDR3 DNA reads TGTGCCAGCAGAGCGACAGGGGAAAATGAAAAACTGTTTTTT.

This clone was seen a single time. The chain joins TRBV2 to TRBJ1-2; 7 positions agree with TRBD1. This CDR3 contains 16 residues. With 3 bases clipped from V and 1 base from J, the junction kept 8 bases outside the gene matches. The germline V gene encodes CDR1 SNHLY and CDR2 FYNNEI. The CDR3 sequence: CASSDRNRGFNYGYTF. For the CDR3, the DNA is TGTGCCAGCAGTGACCGTAACAGGGGTTTTAACTATGGCTACACCTTC.

J is TRBJ1-2 and V is TRBV29-1; D possibly corresponds to TRBD1 (5 bases). V was clipped by 4 bases and J by 5 bases, with 5 bases between them. The CDR3 runs to 10 residues. Germline CDR1 SQVTM, CDR2 ANQGSEA. The CDR3 loop reads CSVAGYGYTF. The CDR3 nucleotides read TGCAGCGTTGCAGGGTATGGCTACACCTTC.

The chain has TRBV6-1 and TRBJ1-1; no firm D call. The CDR3 totals 14 residues. Trimming stripped 0 bases from V and 10 bases from J, with 15 bases between. Germline V lookup: CDR1 MNHNS, CDR2 SASEGT. The CDR3 region is CASSEAARLSGAFF. The CDR3 region has the DNA TGTGCCAGCAGTGAAGCGGCACGACTTAGCGGAGCTTTCTTT.

This chain links TRBV18 with TRBJ1-2; no clear D. CDR1 KGHSH and CDR2 LQKENI come from the germline V gene. The CDR3 is 15 residues long. The germline V and J ends were trimmed by 0 bases and 4 bases, with 12 bases remaining between them. The CDR3 here is CASSPPATSGYGYTF. The DNA for the CDR3 is TGTGCCAGCTCACCACCGGCAACGAGCGGCTATGGCTACACCTTC.

The V gene is TRBV18, the J gene TRBJ2-6; TRBD1 might be the D (5 bases). CDR1 and CDR2 from the germline V gene are KGHSH and LQKENI. This CDR3 has 17 residues. V gave up 3 bases and J gave up 4 bases, with 16 bases separating them. CDR3 coding DNA: TGTGCCAGCTCACCGCTACAGGTTTCAGCCGGGGCCAACGTCCTGACTTTC. The encoded protein is CASSPLQVSAGANVLTF.

The chain couples TRBV19 to TRBJ1-1; D remains unclear. Germline loops: CDR1 LNHDA, CDR2 SQIVND (reference sequence). The CDR3 consists of 16 residues. V was shortened by 7 bases and J by 1 base, with 19 bases between the two germline ends. In DNA form, the CDR3 reads TGTGCCAGTACTATCACCGCTGGGAGGGCGAACACTGAAGCTTTCTTT. It specifies CASTITAGRANTEAFF.